The 7 T cell receptor beta chains below were found in one sample sequenced in a study of beta chain features in type 1 diabetes. Whole-study results and caveats: Among patients with Type 1 diabetes, TCRB CDR3s were moderately but significantly shorter in every one of the four CD4+ subsets.

The isolated RNA, all of it, was reverse transcribed, so expressed TCRB transcripts were what got sequenced. Sequencing used immunoSEQ multiplex PCR; TCRdb keeps in-frame clones, though not all of them. The sample includes some 290,000 clones, roughly 13% seen only once; the top ten take over 0.015%. Their specific antigens are unknown. Sequencing was done on a sample of naive CD4+ T cells from blood. These receptors all stem from a man aged 25-40 years with type 1 diabetes.

This clone has just a few counts. The V gene is TRBV28, the J gene TRBJ1-4; possibly TRBD1 for D (5 bases). Germline-derived CDR1 and CDR2 are MDHEN and SYDVKM. The CDR3 spans 15 residues. The V end was cut by 4 bases, the J end by 3 bases, with 12 bases between. CDR3 protein: CASSSTGEANEKLFF. The CDR3 DNA reads as TGTGCCAGCAGTTCCACGGGGGAAGCTAATGAAAAACTGTTTTTT.

This clone was picked up a small number of times. This sequence joins TRBV11-3 and TRBJ2-5; no reliable D call. The V and J ends lost 0 bases and 2 bases respectively, with 4 bases between them. CDR1 and CDR2 from the germline V gene are SGHNT and YENEEA. This CDR3 has 13 amino acids. The CDR3 here is CASSLDQQETQYF. The DNA for the CDR3 is TGTGCCAGCAGCTTAGACCAGCAAGAGACCCAGTACTTC.

The gene calls are TRBV28 and TRBJ1-2; D might be TRBD1 (5 bases). CDR1 and CDR2 (germline): MDHEN, SYDVKM. Trimming took off 3 bases at V and 7 bases at J, with 12 bases between the two ends. The CDR3 consists of 13 residues. This CDR3 is CASSFAGVGGYTF. The CDR3 region has the DNA TGTGCCAGCAGTTTTGCGGGGGTTGGTGGCTACACCTTC.

This clone was detected only a few times. The rearrangement uses TRBV18 and TRBJ2-5; D gene unclear. Between the trimmed V and J ends, which lost 3 bases and 3 bases, there was a span of 8 bases. Germline assignment: CDR1 KGHSH and CDR2 LQKENI. The CDR3 is 13 residues long. The chain's CDR3 is CASSPGEKETQYF. In nucleotides, the CDR3 is TGTGCCAGCTCACCCGGAGAAAAAGAGACCCAGTACTTC. Using reference TRBV18 and TRBJ2-5 for the parts outside the CDR3, the full variable domain is NAGVMQNPRHLVRRRGQEARLRCSPMKGHSHVYWYRQLPEEGLKFMVYLQKENIIDESGMPKERFSAEFPKEGPSILRIQQVVRGDSAAYFCASSPGEKETQYFGPGTRLLVL.

CDR3 nucleotides: TGTGCCTGGAGTCCAACTATAGGGGACAGGAGCAATCAGCCCCAGCATTTT. It is translated as CAWSPTIGDRSNQPQHF. This sequence joins TRBV30 and TRBJ1-5; TRBD1 aligns across 8 bases. Germline assignment: CDR1 GTSNPN and CDR2 SVGIG (reference sequence). The CDR3 totals 17 residues. V dropped 2 bases and J dropped 1; count of bases not matched to a gene: 10.

The V call is TRBV4-1, the J call TRBJ2-5, with 9 bases that match TRBD2. CDR1 is MGHRA and CDR2 is YSYEKL in the germline V gene. The CDR3 totals 15 residues. Trimming took 3 bases from V and 2 from J; bases not matched to a gene: 4. In DNA form, the CDR3 reads TGCGCCAGCAGCCATATAGCGGGAGCACAAGAGACCCAGTACTTC. It is translated as CASSHIAGAQETQYF.

This clone appeared a few times. The CDR3 sequence: CASATTSAGGREQYF. CDR3 nucleotides: TGTGCCAGTGCCACGACTTCAGCGGGAGGCCGCGAGCAGTACTTC. The V gene is TRBV19, the J gene TRBJ2-7; 9 nucleotides agree with TRBD2. The junction had 14 bases not matched to a gene; V was cut back by 8 bases and J by 6 bases. Germline V gene sequence: CDR1 LNHDA, CDR2 SQIVND (reference sequence). The CDR3 is 15 amino acids.